Each of the 11 T cell receptor beta chains below was sequenced from the same sample in a study of blood T cell repertoires in COVID-19. Method: immunoSEQ multiplex PCR; TCRdb's copy keeps in-frame clones and lacks some. This sample has 45,000 to 55,000 clones; 84% occur once, and the top ten carry roughly 3%. The sample taken for sequencing was peripheral blood. The receptors were gathered from a man aged 50-59 years with acute or convalescent COVID-19.

This clone was picked up one time. This chain connects TRBV7-9 to TRBJ1-3; 11 positions agree with TRBD1. Germline V gene lookup returns CDR1 SEHNR and CDR2 FQNEAQ (reference sequence). The CDR3 is 17 residues long. After removal of 5 bases from V and 2 bases from J, the junction contained 8 bases not matched to a gene. CDR3 sequence reads: CASSHGQGAGAGNTIYF. CDR3 DNA sequence: TGTGCCAGCAGCCACGGACAGGGGGCTGGCGCTGGAAACACCATATATTTT.

CDR3 coding DNA: TGTGCCAGCAGCTTTAGGGACAGGGGCCCGTGGCAGTACTTC. It specifies CASSFRDRGPWQYF. The chain has TRBV7-8 and TRBJ2-7, with TRBD1 identical over 10 bases. The length of the CDR3 is 14 residues. V shed 3 bases, J shed 9 bases, and the junction held 8 bases outside the gene matches. Looked up from germline, CDR1 is SGHVS and CDR2 is FQNEAQ.

The chain recombines TRBV10-3 with TRBJ1-6; D call uncertain. With 5 bases removed from V and 7 bases from J, the gap between germline ends came to 6 bases. Germline V lookup: CDR1 ENHRY, CDR2 SYGVKD. The CDR3 sequence is 12 residues long. The DNA for the CDR3 is TGTGCCATCAGTCGCCAGAATTCACCCCTCCACTTT. Residues: CAISRQNSPLHF.

The table lists this clone with a few counts. This chain joins TRBV4-1 and TRBJ2-7, with 8 bases aligning to TRBD1. This CDR3 is 16 amino acids long. The germline V gene has CDR1 MGHRA and CDR2 YSYEKL. Germline trimming cut 3 bases from V and 0 bases from J; bases unmatched to any gene: 7. CDR3 sequence (DNA): TGCGCCAGCAGCCAGGGACAGGAACTAAGCTCCTACGAGCAGTACTTC. This encodes CASSQGQELSSYEQYF.

This chain uses TRBV3-1 (or the pseudogene TRBV3-2) with TRBJ1-2; D gene uncertain. Germline lookup yields CDR1 LGHDT and CDR2 YNNKEL (reference sequence). The CDR3 sequence is 11 residues long. Deletions cut 1 base from V and 8 bases from J, with 5 bases between. CDR3 nucleotide sequence: TGTGCCAGCAGCCAAGCTAGAGGCTACACCTTC. Translation: CASSQARGYTF.

The chain has TRBV24-1 and TRBJ2-1, with D maybe TRBD2 (6 bases). CDR3 length: 13 residues. With 9 bases removed from V and 3 bases from J, the gap between germline ends came to 11 bases. Germline assignment: CDR1 KGHDR and CDR2 SFDVKD. CDR3 coding DNA: TGTGCCACCCGGTCGGGGGACTACAATGAGCAGTTCTTC. Translating it yields CATRSGDYNEQFF.

Here the CDR3 reads CASSHRGLNSPLHF. The CDR3 region has the DNA TGCGCCAGCAGCCATCGGGGTTTGAATTCACCCCTCCACTTT. The V call is TRBV4-1, the J call TRBJ1-6, with no clear D. The V gene lost 3 bases and the J gene lost 7 bases, with 10 bases spanning the gap. The CDR3 extends over 14 amino acids. Germline CDR1 is MGHRA and CDR2 is YSYEKL.

The V and J genes are TRBV19 and TRBJ2-7; a weak D match, TRBD2 (6 bases). The V and J ends lost 6 bases and 3 bases respectively, with 15 bases between them. The CDR3 is 14 amino acids. Germline CDR1 reads LNHDA; CDR2 reads SQIVND (reference sequence). The CDR3 here is CASSLAAGSYEQYF. CDR3 DNA: TGTGCCAGTAGCCTAGCCGCGGGAAGCTACGAGCAGTACTTC.

The CDR3 loop reads CASSDGTENQPQHF. The CDR3 region has the DNA TGTGCCAGCAGTGATGGGACAGAAAATCAGCCCCAGCATTTT. This chain uses TRBV6-1 with TRBJ1-5; 7 nucleotides match TRBD1. CDR1 is MNHNS and CDR2 is SASEGT in the germline V gene. This CDR3 is built from 14 residues. V lost 3 bases, J lost 4 bases, and 3 bases stayed unmatched.

The CDR3 coding sequence is TGTGCCAGCAGTGACGGACTAGCGGGAGGTGAGCAGTTCTTC. It specifies CASSDGLAGGEQFF. The chain couples TRBV6-1 to TRBJ2-1; 14 bases are a match to TRBD2. The trim removed 3 bases at V and 9 bases at J, leaving 1 base unmatched. The germline gives CDR1 MNHNS, CDR2 SASEGT. The CDR3 length is 14 residues.

The sample holds a few counts of this clone. CDR3 coding DNA: TGTGCCAGCAGCGGGAACGACAGGTCCTATAATTCACCCCTCCACTTT. Translated, it gives CASSGNDRSYNSPLHF. The rearrangement uses TRBV9 and TRBJ1-6; D possibly corresponds to TRBD1 (6 bases). The V end lost 3 bases, the J end lost 1 base, and 11 bases lay between the germline ends. CDR1 is SGDLS and CDR2 is YYNGEE in the germline V gene. The CDR3 runs 16 residues.